This T cell receptor (beta chain) was captured in a study of CD8 T cells in Susac syndrome (dated by TCRdb to between 2017 and 2020). As for the study more broadly: The study used repertoire sequencing to test whether antigen drove CD8+ T cell activation and differentiation in Susac syndrome.

Points on this clonotype: Its binding antigen is unknown. No qualities accompany the bases; no much larger clone lies one base away.

RNA was extracted using the RNeasy kit, and roughly 0.45 to 1 ug of the RNA was reverse transcribed with random hexamers. The immunoSEQ multiplex PCR assay, covering 54 Vbeta and 13 Jbeta segments, was used to amplify TCR beta CDR3 regions. PCR amplification bias was corrected using a synthetic template baseline for primer optimization and computational correction. The authors' pipeline ran thus. Reads were annotated to V, D and J genes according to IMGT and were analyzed with immunoSEQ Analyzer, with only productive sequences retained. Clonality was computed as one minus Shannon entropy normalized by log2 of the number of productive unique sequences. Public and private clones were assessed among the 100 most prevalent clones of each patient and control. Clones were defined as Susac-specific when absent from the healthy and MS cohorts, from roughly 1,000 published viral clones and from other ImmuneACCESS disease sequences. TCRdb passed the public sequencing reads through fastp at Q25 and MiXCR, retaining productive beta sequences. For every CDR3 protein sequence, its rows merge into one entry that carries the most common genes and DNA. The V and J calls come from TCRdb's annotation, not from the publication. A total of about 190,000 distinct CDR3 sequences appear in this sample, 95% of them only once. The ten largest make up approximately 0.1% of the sample.

There are 13 amino acids in the CDR3, from cysteine to phenylalanine inclusive. Only the CDR3 DNA stays, 39 bases, in frame from base 1. Cut back by 0 bases and 8 bases, the V and J ends lie 9 bases apart. The germline V gene supplies CDR1 SGDLS and CDR2 YYNGEE. Peripheral blood CD8+ and CD4+ T cells from healthy donors, Susac syndrome patients and multiple sclerosis patients were profiled using high-throughput TCR beta sequencing. The healthy donors served as controls matched for age and sex. CD8+ TEMRA cells were enriched by FACS, while bulk CD8+ and CD4+ T cells were purified by magnetic negative isolation. Blood was collected in EDTA tubes and processed within 24 hours, with PBMCs isolated through density gradient centrifugation. PBMCs intended for TCR sequencing were frozen in liquid nitrogen and were later thawed in a 37 degrees C water bath. A purity of at least 90% was achieved for sorted or isolated CD4+, CD8+ and CD8+ TEMRA cells.

Study-level results and caveats: The study acknowledged that relatively few individuals were included in the TCR sequencing and HLA analysis.

In this chain, TRBV9 is recombined with TRBJ1-5, with the D gene call left open. The clonotype originates from a human donor in good health. The sequencing sample was made of CD4+ T cells from PBMCs. This receptor has the CDR3 CASSVDTREPQHF. In nucleotides, the sequence is TGTGCCAGCAGCGTAGATACGCGAGAGCCCCAGCATTTT.